A single sample is the source of the 23 T cell receptor beta chains below, sequenced in a study of OX40 agonist ivuxolimab in advanced cancers. The data were produced by immunoSEQ multiplex PCR, yet TCRdb's version contains in-frame clones alone and is incomplete. The sample has 96,000 or so clones, roughly 87% seen once. The sample consisted of CD4+ or CD8+ T cells sorted from blood, taken in a trial of the OX40 agonist ivuxolimab. These receptors were obtained from an adult with an advanced solid tumor such as melanoma, head and neck, liver or kidney cancer.

The chain couples TRBV5-1 to TRBJ2-7, with unresolved D. The CDR3 is made up of 12 amino acids. Looked up from germline, CDR1 is SGHRS and CDR2 is YFSETQ. V lost 4 bases to trimming and J lost 4 bases, with 9 bases between them. The CDR3: CASSLPTYEQYF. CDR3 DNA: TGCGCCAGCAGCCTCCCAACATACGAGCAGTACTTC.

The rearrangement uses TRBV7-6 and TRBJ2-2; 7 positions match TRBD1. In germline, CDR1 is SGHVS, CDR2 FNYEAQ. V trimming: 4 bases; J trimming: 2 bases; junction bases outside the gene matches: 4. The CDR3 has 15 amino acids. The CDR3 loop is CASSSDRPNTGELFF. The CDR3 coding sequence is TGTGCCAGCAGCTCGGACAGGCCTAACACCGGGGAGCTGTTTTTT.

This clone was observed a handful of times. CDR3 residues: CASSVGPANTGELFF. CDR3 DNA: TGTGCCAGCAGCGTAGGGCCCGCAAACACCGGGGAGCTGTTTTTT. The V gene is TRBV9, the J gene TRBJ2-2, with D unclear. The V end was cut by 0 bases, the J end by 2 bases, with 8 bases between. Germline V gene lookup returns CDR1 SGDLS and CDR2 YYNGEE. The CDR3 is 15 residues long.

The gene calls are TRBV21-1 and TRBJ2-5; TRBD1 was called by the table and not checked on the DNA. TRBV21-1 is a recognized pseudogene. The CDR3 sequence is 14 residues long. The CDR3 DNA reads as TGTGCCAGCAGCAATCCCCAGGGGGCAGAGACCCAGTACTTC. Its translation is CASSNPQGAETQYF.

This chain uses TRBV10-3 with TRBJ1-2, with D unclear. This CDR3 is 12 amino acids long. In germline, CDR1 is ENHRY, CDR2 SYGVKD. Trimming removed 3 bases from V and 3 bases from J, with 5 bases in between. CDR3 coding DNA: TGTGCCATCAGTGACAGAGACTATGGCTACACCTTC. Translated, it gives CAISDRDYGYTF.

This clone turned up a few times. At one boundary the junction diverges from the germline segment, which might be a read error. The V gene is TRBV30, the J gene TRBJ1-3, with a tentative D call TRBD1 (5 bases). The V gene's germline CDR1 is GTSNPN and CDR2 SVGIG (reference sequence). The CDR3 contains 13 residues. CDR3 sequence (DNA): TGTGCCTGGAGTGCCGTCGGGACGGAGAGCAGGCATTTT. As protein: CAWSAVGTESRHF.

The rearrangement joins TRBV19 to TRBJ1-2, with a tentative D call TRBD1 (5 bases). CDR1 is LNHDA, CDR2 SQIVND, per germline (reference sequence). The germline V and J ends were trimmed by 6 bases and 6 bases, with 26 bases remaining between them. CDR3 length equals 17 residues. The CDR3 reads CASSLNWDPRKNDGYTF. The CDR3 DNA is TGTGCCAGTAGCCTTAACTGGGACCCCCGCAAAAACGATGGCTACACCTTC. The full variable domain, in which reference TRBV19 and TRBJ1-2 provide the parts outside the CDR3, is DGGITQSPKYLFRKEGQNVTLSCEQNLNHDAMYWYRQDPGQGLRLIYYSQIVNDFQKGDIAEGYSVSREKKESFPLTVTSAQKNPTAFYLCASSLNWDPRKNDGYTFGSGTRLTVV.

This chain joins TRBV7-3 and TRBJ1-2, with 10 bases that match TRBD1. The V segment lost 5 bases and the J segment 5 bases; nucleotides outside the gene matches: 8. Germline V lookup: CDR1 SGHTA, CDR2 FQGTGA. The CDR3 has 15 residues. CDR3 amino acids: CASSPTGTGDYGYTF. For the CDR3, the DNA is TGTGCCAGCAGCCCCACCGGGACAGGGGATTATGGCTACACCTTC.

The CDR3 region is CAWSTGGETQYF. The CDR3 DNA is TGTGCCTGGAGTACAGGGGGAGAGACCCAGTACTTC. This chain uses TRBV30 with TRBJ2-5, with 8 bases matching TRBD1. Germline trimming cut 2 bases from V and 4 bases from J; bases unmatched to any gene: 0. The V gene's germline CDR1 is GTSNPN and CDR2 SVGIG (reference sequence). The CDR3 contains 12 residues.

This chain joins TRBV15 and TRBJ1-2; unclear D gene. This CDR3 comprises 13 residues. Deletions cut 3 bases from V and 4 bases from J, with 9 bases between. From germline, CDR1 is LNHNV and CDR2 YYDKDF (reference sequence). CDR3 region: CATSRLQFYGYTF. DNA for the CDR3: TGTGCCACCAGCAGGCTACAGTTCTATGGCTACACCTTC. The whole variable domain, remainder taken from reference TRBV15 and TRBJ1-2, is DAMVIQNPRYQVTQFGKPVTLSCSQTLNHNVMYWYQQKSSQAPKLLFHYYDKDFNNEADTPDNFQSRRPNTSFCFLDIRSPGLGDTAMYLCATSRLQFYGYTFGSGTRLTVV.

The sample holds one count of this clone. This chain uses TRBV7-9 with TRBJ2-1; TRBD1 matches at 7 bases. The CDR3 length is 14 residues. The V gene's germline CDR1 is SEHNR and CDR2 FQNEAQ (reference sequence). After removal of 4 bases from V and 5 bases from J, the junction contained 5 bases not matched to a gene. CDR3 nucleotide sequence: TGTGCCAGCAGCTCTTTACAGGGGAACAATGAGCAGTTCTTC. As protein: CASSSLQGNNEQFF.

This clone occurred once. The rearrangement joins TRBV11-2 to TRBJ1-2; a possible D gene is TRBD1 (5 bases). This CDR3 spans 15 amino acids. V was cut by 0 bases and J by 7 bases, with 15 bases left in between. Germline V CDR1 and CDR2: SGHAT, FQNNGV. CDR3 DNA sequence: TGTGCCAGCAGCTTAGATTGGGACGGGGCCGGTGGCTACACCTTC. Its translation: CASSLDWDGAGGYTF.

This clone was found a few times. The CDR3: CASKDQNIQYF. The CDR3 DNA reads as TGTGCCAGCAAGGACCAAAACATTCAGTACTTC. This chain joins TRBV6-5 and TRBJ2-4; D remains unclear. This CDR3 has 11 residues. The germline gives CDR1 MNHEY, CDR2 SVGAGI. The germline V and J ends were trimmed by 7 bases and 5 bases, with 6 bases remaining between them.

CDR3 coding DNA: TGTGCCAGCAGTCCCCCCGTAACCTCTGGAAAACTGTTTTTT. Residues: CASSPPVTSGKLFF. The V gene is TRBV28, the J gene TRBJ1-4; D remains ambiguous. Trimming pared 5 bases from V and 10 bases from J, leaving 17 bases between. Germline V gene sequence: CDR1 MDHEN, CDR2 SYDVKM. CDR3 size: 14 residues.

The chain uses TRBV6-1 and TRBJ2-7, with 7 bases that match TRBD2. CDR1 and CDR2 (germline): MNHNS, SASEGT. J gave up 3 bases and V 5 bases, and 10 bases lay outside the gene matches. This CDR3 spans 15 amino acids. The DNA of the CDR3 is TGTGCCAGCAGTTCCGGGACTACACTAATCTACGAGCAGTACTTC. This codes for CASSSGTTLIYEQYF.

This rearrangement joins TRBV7-3 to TRBJ2-1; D call uncertain. The CDR3 extends over 15 amino acids. Trimming stripped 4 bases from V and 0 bases from J, with 10 bases between. Germline values: CDR1 SGHTA, CDR2 FQGTGA. The CDR3 DNA sequence: TGTGCCAGCAGCTCGGGCGCCAGCTCCTACAATGAGCAGTTCTTC. This gives the protein CASSSGASSYNEQFF.

The chain links TRBV18 to TRBJ2-2; a possible D gene is TRBD2 (5 bases). CDR3 length: 14 amino acids. V was trimmed by 3 bases and J by 3 bases, leaving 8 bases between them. Germline assignment: CDR1 KGHSH and CDR2 LQKENI. DNA of the CDR3: TGTGCCAGCTCACCCGTCGGGGACACCGGGGAGCTGTTTTTT. As protein: CASSPVGDTGELFF.

The chain links TRBV7-2 to TRBJ2-5; either TRBD1 or TRBD2 may fit D (5 bases each). This CDR3 has 14 residues. Germline lookup yields CDR1 SGHTA and CDR2 FQGNSA. V lost 2 bases to trimming and J lost 7 bases, with 14 bases between them. The CDR3 here is CASSLRGTSRTQYF. As DNA, the CDR3 is TGTGCCAGCAGCTTACGTGGGACCTCGAGGACCCAGTACTTC.

This clone was counted once. The V call is TRBV6-5, the J call TRBJ2-7; D is uncertain. The CDR3 loop spans 13 amino acids. Per the germline V gene, CDR1 is MNHEY and CDR2 is SVGAGI. V was shortened by 5 bases and J by 3 bases, with 11 bases between the two germline ends. The CDR3 is CASSRRSRYEQYF. CDR3 nucleotide sequence: TGTGCCAGCAGTAGGCGGAGCCGCTACGAGCAGTACTTC.

This clone was counted once. This rearrangement joins TRBV5-1 to TRBJ2-7; D tentatively reads TRBD1 or TRBD2 (6 bases each). Trimming removed 2 bases from V and 4 bases from J, with 10 bases in between. The CDR3 consists of 13 residues. Germline loops: CDR1 SGHRS, CDR2 YFSETQ. Here the CDR3 DNA reads TGCGCCAGCAGCTTCAGGGGAGGTTACGAGCAGTACTTC. Translation gives CASSFRGGYEQYF.

The J gene is TRBJ2-7, the V gene TRBV18; D is tentatively TRBD1 or TRBD2 (5 bases each). CDR1 is KGHSH, CDR2 LQKENI, per germline. Trimming stripped 1 base from V and 3 bases from J, with 19 bases between. The CDR3 contains 17 residues. CDR3 bases: TGTGCCAGCTCACCACTCCCCCAGTTTCTGGGGGTCTACGAGCAGTACTTC. It codes for CASSPLPQFLGVYEQYF.

The V gene is TRBV2, the J gene TRBJ1-5, with 11 nucleotides matching TRBD1. The V gene end was trimmed by 6 bases and the J gene end by 6 bases; junction bases not matched to a gene: 19. Looked up from germline, CDR1 is SNHLY and CDR2 is FYNNEI. The CDR3 totals 19 residues. As DNA, the CDR3 is TGTGCCAGCAGCGGAGGACAGGGGGCTGGCCCGCATTCTCGTCAGCCCCAGCATTTT. Translating it yields CASSGGQGAGPHSRQPQHF.

The chain recombines TRBV5-6 with TRBJ1-4; no reliable D call. CDR1 and CDR2 from the germline V gene are SGHDT and YYEEEE. The CDR3 is 18 amino acids. Deletions cut 4 bases from V and 3 bases from J, with 22 bases between. This CDR3 is CASSPGGRLMAPNEKLFF. The CDR3 DNA reads as TGTGCCAGCAGCCCAGGTGGCCGTCTGATGGCACCTAATGAAAAACTGTTTTTT.